Only a few counts were recorded for the clone carrying this T cell receptor beta chain. Its target is unknown. The sample belongs to a study of blood T cells in healthy people across ages. The overall study: Template switching recovered approximately one barcoded beta molecule for every two T cells. Study observations and caveats: Diversity estimated from one million T cells was considered an underestimate.

At least 7 million PBMCs were isolated per sample. Next came a second PCR, run for 7 to 11 cycles, which used a sample-barcoded 5' primer along with a J-beta primer mix. Carrying 12 random nucleotides, a template-switch adaptor labeled each individual cDNA molecule. TCRdb reprocessed the 5' RACE reads via MiXCR and lists one record per CDR3 protein. This table holds about 1.8 million distinct CDR3 sequences, just under 50% found once. CDR3 length: 14 amino acids. V was cut by 2 bases and J by 5 bases, with 12 bases left in between. Per germline, CDR1 MNHNS and CDR2 SASEGT. The chain has TRBV6-1 and TRBJ2-5; D is perhaps TRBD1 or TRBD2 (6 bases each). Sequenced material: blood. The sequence derives from a woman between 40 and 55 years old in good health. The CDR3 reads CASSELGGWETQYF. For the CDR3, the DNA is TGTGCCAGCAGTGAACTGGGGGGCTGGGAGACCCAGTACTTC.